This TCR beta chain was recorded in a study of cytomegalovirus exposure and HLA in healthy donors. General observations from the study: Most TCR sequences were rare, but some public TCRs occurred in many donors. The likely origin of a cluster of highly shared sequence variants was a sequencing artifact.

With regard to this clone: Antigen unknown.

The CDR3 totals 15 residues. The germline V gene encodes CDR1 SGHTA and CDR2 FQGNSA. The ends were cut back, 1 base at V and 4 bases at J, with 13 bases in the middle. The PCR employed 60 Vbeta primers together with 13 Jbeta primers. Method: immunoSEQ multiplex PCR; TCRdb's copy keeps in-frame clones and lacks some. The table has under 200,000 clones, around three quarters seen once; the top ten hold under 4.5%. This TCR was recovered from a woman aged 30 to 39 in good health and CMV-seropositive. The chain joins TRBV7-2 to TRBJ1-2, with a possible D match to TRBD1 (5 bases). Source material: PBMCs. The chain's CDR3 is CASSLGNRGVYGYTF. The CDR3 region has the DNA TGTGCCAGCAGCTTAGGCAATCGGGGGGTCTATGGCTACACCTTC.